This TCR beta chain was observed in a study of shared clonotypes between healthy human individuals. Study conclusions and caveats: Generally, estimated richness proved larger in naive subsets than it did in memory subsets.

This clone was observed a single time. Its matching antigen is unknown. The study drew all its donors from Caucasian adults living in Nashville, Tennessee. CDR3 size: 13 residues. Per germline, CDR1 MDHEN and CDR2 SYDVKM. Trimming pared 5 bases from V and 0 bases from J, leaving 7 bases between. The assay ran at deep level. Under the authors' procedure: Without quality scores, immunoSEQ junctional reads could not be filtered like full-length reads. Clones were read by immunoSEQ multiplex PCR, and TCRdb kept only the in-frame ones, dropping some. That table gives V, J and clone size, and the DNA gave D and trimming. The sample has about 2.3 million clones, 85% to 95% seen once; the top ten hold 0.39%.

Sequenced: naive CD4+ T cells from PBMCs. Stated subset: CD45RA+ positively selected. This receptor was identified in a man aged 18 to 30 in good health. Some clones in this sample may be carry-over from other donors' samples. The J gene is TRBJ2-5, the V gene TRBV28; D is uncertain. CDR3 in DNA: TGTGCCAGCAGTAGTCGCTACCAAGAGACCCAGTACTTC. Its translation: CASSSRYQETQYF.